Sequencing of this T cell receptor beta chain was carried out in a study of T cell responses to AZD1222 COVID-19 vaccine. V lost 6 bases, J lost 1 base, and 3 bases stayed unmatched. Germline CDR1 is WSHSY and CDR2 is SAAADI. This CDR3 has 16 amino acids. Profiling relied on immunoSEQ multiplex PCR, and the TCRdb table lists in-frame clones only, not all of them. The sample lists 180,000 or so clones, 90% to 95% occurring once. The source of this sequence is an adult who received the MenACWY meningococcal vaccine as a control. This rearrangement joins TRBV10-2 to TRBJ2-3; TRBD2 aligns across 14 bases. The specimen comprised peripheral blood, sampled 28 days after the second dose of the MenACWY control vaccine. The CDR3 nucleotides read TGCGCCAGCAGGACTAGCGGGGGGGCCGGCACAGATACGCAGTATTTT. This codes for CASRTSGGAGTDTQYF.